These T cell receptor beta chains were read from a single sample in a study of CD8 T cells in ankylosing spondylitis. TCRdb ran MiXCR on the 5' RACE reads and lists one entry per CDR3 protein. Here the sample spans approximately 350,000 distinct CDR3 sequences, roughly 14% being singletons. Sequenced sample: blood, either unsorted or a sorted T cell fraction (not recorded which). These receptors all come from a male donor with ankylosing spondylitis or in good health (not recorded which). The CDR3 runs from the conserved cysteine through the conserved F or W. The D gene is left open where the match is weak. Not every row has a clone size; where given, it reads once, few, many or a size class.

cdr3_nt,cdr3_aa,v_call,j_call,clone_size,d_call
TGTGCCAGCAGTGGACTAGCGGGGGGTGAGGATACGCAGTATTTT,CASSGLAGGEDTQYF,TRBV6-1,TRBJ2-3,.,TRBD2
TGTGCCACCAGCACCGGGACCGGGATTTATACTGAAGCTTTCTTT,CATSTGTGIYTEAFF,TRBV15,TRBJ1-1,.,.
TGTGCCAGCAGTTGGGGGGCCGGAGTTAACTATGGCTACACCTTC,CASSWGAGVNYGYTF,TRBV27,TRBJ1-2,few,.
TGCGCCAGCAGTGCGACTGACAGGGGGCTTAATCAGCCCCAGCATTTT,CASSATDRGLNQPQHF,TRBV10-2,TRBJ1-5,few,TRBD1
TGTGCCAGCAGCTCAAAACGGAATGAGCAGTTCTTC,CASSSKRNEQFF,TRBV7-9,TRBJ2-1,.,.
TGTGCCAGCAGCCACTCAAGGGCCTCGCCGGACGAGCAGTACTTC,CASSHSRASPDEQYF,TRBV7-9,TRBJ2-7,once,.
TGTGCCAGCAGCCCCCGGGACAGGGGGAACCAAGAGACCCAGTACTTC,CASSPRDRGNQETQYF,TRBV3-1,TRBJ2-5,.,TRBD1
TGTGCCACCAGCGAAGACATTGAAGGTCGAGAGACCCAGTACTTC,CATSEDIEGRETQYF,TRBV15,TRBJ2-5,few,.
TGCGCCAGCAGCTTCCTGGGCCAGAACACTGAAGCTTTCTTT,CASSFLGQNTEAFF,TRBV5-1,TRBJ1-1,few,.
TGTGCCAGTAGTTCGAGACCTGAGGGGGAAGAGACCCAGTACTTC,CASSSRPEGEETQYF,TRBV19,TRBJ2-5,.,.
TGTGCCAGCAGTAACGCGGGAACTCATGAAAAACTGTTTTTT,CASSNAGTHEKLFF,TRBV27,TRBJ1-4,.,.
TGTGCCAGCAGCACCCCTATCCCCGAGAGATACAATGAGCAGTTCTTC,CASSTPIPERYNEQFF,TRBV7-9,TRBJ2-1,.,.
TGCAGTGCCAACTATCCGACAGGGAACTATGGCTACACCTTC,CSANYPTGNYGYTF,TRBV20-1,TRBJ1-2,few,TRBD1
TGCGCCAGCAGCCATCCCGGGACTAGCGGCACCGGGGAGCTGTTTTTT,CASSHPGTSGTGELFF,TRBV4-1,TRBJ2-2,.,TRBD2
TGCGCCAGCAGCGCGCAGGGGAAAGGAGAGACCCAGTACTTC,CASSAQGKGETQYF,TRBV5-1,TRBJ2-5,many,.
TGCGCCAGCAGCTTGGACAGGGGTTACAATGAGCAGTTCTTC,CASSLDRGYNEQFF,TRBV5-1,TRBJ2-1,many,TRBD1
TGTGCCAGCAGTAGAACTAGCGGGGGGCTGAACACCGGGGAGCTGTTTTTT,CASSRTSGGLNTGELFF,TRBV12-3/TRBV12-4,TRBJ2-2,many,TRBD2
TGTGCCAGCAGAAAACAGGGGGGGAACACTGAAGCTTTCTTT,CASRKQGGNTEAFF,TRBV27,TRBJ1-1,few,TRBD1
TGTGCCAGCCCGGCAGGCACTGAAGCTTTCTTT,CASPAGTEAFF,TRBV2,TRBJ1-1,few,.
TGTGCCAGCAGTCGGTCCACCTTCACAGATACGCAGTATTTT,CASSRSTFTDTQYF,TRBV12-3/TRBV12-4,TRBJ2-3,few,.
TGTGCCAGCAGCCCCCCTTCCGGGGGAGATAATTCACCCCTCCACTTT,CASSPPSGGDNSPLHF,TRBV3-1,TRBJ1-6,few,.
TGTGCCAGCAGCTTGGCAGGGGTGGGCACTGAAGCTTTCTTT,CASSLAGVGTEAFF,TRBV5-6,TRBJ1-1,few,.
TGCGCCAGCAGTGATTGGGGTCGCGCCGGGGAGCTGTTTTTT,CASSDWGRAGELFF,TRBV10-2,TRBJ2-2,.,.
TGTGCCAGTAGAACAGGGGGATTGGGCAATCAGCCCCAGCATTTT,CASRTGGLGNQPQHF,TRBV19,TRBJ1-5,few,TRBD1
TGTGCCAGCACGAGCGGTAGGATCTCCTACAATGAGCAGTTCTTC,CASTSGRISYNEQFF,TRBV27,TRBJ2-1,.,.
TGTGCCAGCAGTTACAGTCCGCGGCCTCCCTACGAGCAGTACTTC,CASSYSPRPPYEQYF,TRBV6-5,TRBJ2-7,few,.
TGTGCCAGCAGCCGCAACTCAGGGGGCGCTTCCACAGATACGCAGTATTTT,CASSRNSGGASTDTQYF,TRBV11-2,TRBJ2-3,few,TRBD1
TGTGCCAGCAGGATAGGCACAGATACGCAGTATTTT,CASRIGTDTQYF,TRBV12-3/TRBV12-4,TRBJ2-3,few,.
TGTGCCAGCAGTGAATTAAGAGATACGCAGTATTTT,CASSELRDTQYF,TRBV25-1,TRBJ2-3,.,.
TGTGCCAGCAGTTACTACGGGGAGGGGGCGGGCGAGCAGTACTTC,CASSYYGEGAGEQYF,TRBV6-5,TRBJ2-7,.,.
TGTGCCAGCAGCCTAGCATCGTCGCGGACCTACAATGAGCAGTTCTTC,CASSLASSRTYNEQFF,TRBV3-1,TRBJ2-1,few,.